These T cell receptor beta chains were read from a single sample in a study of CD8+CD57+ T cells in acquired aplastic anemia. TCRdb analysed the reads with MiXCR anew, one entry per CDR3 protein. In the table there are around 150,000 distinct CDR3 sequences, around 48% of which are singletons. Specimen: sorted CD4+, CD8+, or CD8+CD57+ T cells (not recorded which) from PBMCs. The receptors were gathered from a human donor with aplastic anemia. CDR3s include the opening cysteine and the closing phenylalanine or tryptophan. Fields, in order: J gene, D gene, V gene, clone size, CDR3 protein, CDR3 DNA. D genes are given only for firm matches. Some rows have no size entry. The others give once, few or many, or a class for an expanded clone.

TRBJ1-1,.,TRBV20-1,few,CSAREATEAFF,TGCAGTGCTAGAGAGGCCACTGAGGCTTTCTTT
TRBJ1-3,TRBD1,TRBV27,few,CASSPGQGVGNTIYF,TGTGCCAGCAGCCCAGGACAGGGGGTCGGAAACACCATATATTTT
TRBJ1-1,.,TRBV7-2,.,CASSPGGGGDTEAFF,TGTGCCAGCAGCCCCGGTGGGGGCGGAGACACTGAAGCTTTCTTT
TRBJ2-1,TRBD2,TRBV6-1,.,CASSEIAGGSYNEQFF,TGTGCCAGCAGTGAAATAGCGGGGGGATCCTACAATGAGCAGTTCTTC
TRBJ2-5,.,TRBV28,.,CASSPGAEVPSETQYF,TGTGCCAGCAGTCCAGGGGCCGAGGTCCCATCGGAGACCCAGTACTTC
TRBJ2-7,.,TRBV7-9,.,CASSSMGYEQYF,TGTGCCAGCAGCTCCATGGGATACGAGCAGTACTTC
TRBJ2-7,TRBD1,TRBV7-3,few,CASTGTGAYEQYF,TGTGCCAGCACCGGGACAGGGGCCTACGAGCAGTACTTC
TRBJ2-3,.,TRBV9,.,CASSAYLADTQYF,TGTGCCAGCAGCGCCTATCTGGCAGATACGCAGTATTTT
TRBJ2-7,.,TRBV4-1,many,CASSHAGSYEQYF,TGCGCCAGCAGCCATGCGGGGTCCTACGAGCAGTACTTC
TRBJ2-1,TRBD2,TRBV5-1,many,CASSATSGSGNEQFF,TGCGCCAGCAGCGCTACTAGCGGGAGCGGTAATGAGCAGTTCTTC
TRBJ1-1,.,TRBV7-9,.,CASSYRGIEAFF,TGTGCCAGCAGCTACAGAGGCATTGAAGCTTTCTTT
TRBJ2-7,.,TRBV30,few,CAWIPLTGAVYEQYF,TGTGCCTGGATCCCCCTAACGGGAGCCGTCTACGAGCAGTACTTC
TRBJ2-5,.,TRBV19,once,CASSPVGIYQETQYF,TGTGCCAGTAGTCCGGTCGGGATTTACCAAGAGACCCAGTACTTC
TRBJ2-3,TRBD1,TRBV19,.,CATTYRGRSDTQYF,TGTGCCACTACTTACAGGGGGCGATCAGATACGCAGTATTTT
TRBJ2-1,TRBD2,TRBV10-2,.,CASSDGGTSGDPTREQFF,TGCGCCAGCAGTGATGGGGGGACTAGCGGGGACCCCACACGCGAGCAGTTCTTC
TRBJ2-1,TRBD2,TRBV9,.,CASSVGLAGGGSYNEQFF,TGTGCCAGCAGCGTAGGCCTAGCGGGGGGGGGCTCCTACAATGAGCAGTTCTTC
TRBJ2-3,TRBD1,TRBV19,.,CASKPGGADTQYF,TGTGCCAGTAAACCAGGGGGCGCAGATACGCAGTATTTT
TRBJ2-2,.,TRBV25-1,.,CASSGPGALGGELFF,TGTGCCAGCAGTGGCCCGGGGGCCCTCGGCGGGGAGCTGTTTTTT
TRBJ2-1,TRBD1,TRBV3-1,.,CASSYGTGTYSEQFF,TGTGCCAGCAGCTACGGGACAGGGACCTACAGTGAGCAGTTCTTC
TRBJ2-7,.,TRBV2,.,CASSLAKGHTYEQYF,TGTGCCAGCAGTTTGGCGAAGGGACATACCTACGAGCAGTACTTC
TRBJ2-1,.,TRBV5-1,many,CASSLGHPEQFF,TGCGCCAGCAGCTTGGGACATCCAGAGCAGTTCTTC
TRBJ1-3,.,TRBV10-3,.,CAISWAGSGNTIYF,TGTGCCATCAGTTGGGCAGGCTCTGGAAACACCATATATTTT
TRBJ1-2,.,TRBV5-1,.,CASSFFGGASSNYGYTF,TGCGCCAGCAGCTTCTTTGGGGGCGCGTCGTCTAACTATGGCTACACCTTC
TRBJ2-1,.,TRBV25-1,many,CASRMGQARRGGYNEQFF,TGTGCCAGCAGAATGGGACAGGCAAGGAGGGGGGGTTACAATGAGCAGTTCTTC
TRBJ1-3,.,TRBV6-2/TRBV6-3,.,CASNFYGNTIYF,TGTGCCAGCAACTTTTACGGAAACACCATATATTTT
TRBJ2-3,TRBD2,TRBV10-3,.,CAISELAGGITDTQYF,TGTGCCATCAGTGAGTTGGCGGGAGGCATCACAGATACGCAGTATTTT
TRBJ2-3,.,TRBV6-5,many,CASTARADTDTQYF,TGTGCCAGCACGGCGCGGGCCGACACAGATACGCAGTATTTT
TRBJ2-1,.,TRBV4-3,few,CASSPGGEWDEQFF,TGCGCCAGCAGCCCGGGGGGCGAATGGGATGAGCAGTTCTTC
TRBJ2-1,TRBD2,TRBV5-1,few,CASSPPTSGSSYNEQFF,TGCGCCAGCAGCCCGCCTACTAGCGGGAGTTCCTACAATGAGCAGTTCTTC
TRBJ1-5,.,TRBV7-3,.,CASVVGHNQPQHF,TGTGCCAGCGTGGTGGGTCACAATCAGCCCCAGCATTTT
TRBJ2-7,TRBD2,TRBV6-2/TRBV6-3,few,CASSQLAGEDPYEQYF,TGTGCCAGCAGCCAACTAGCGGGAGAGGACCCCTACGAGCAGTACTTC
TRBJ2-1,TRBD2,TRBV2,.,CASSPLTSGSSYNEQFF,TGTGCCAGCAGCCCCTTGACTAGCGGGAGCTCCTACAATGAGCAGTTCTTC
TRBJ1-1,TRBD1,TRBV10-3,once,CAISPGQTNTEAFF,TGTGCCATCAGCCCGGGACAGACGAACACTGAAGCTTTCTTT
TRBJ1-2,.,TRBV30,few,CAWSVGGVGYGYTF,TGTGCCTGGAGTGTTGGGGGCGTCGGGTATGGCTACACCTTC
TRBJ2-1,TRBD2,TRBV5-1,many,CASSGTSGHYNEQFF,TGCGCCAGCAGCGGTACTAGCGGTCACTACAATGAGCAGTTCTTC
TRBJ1-1,TRBD1,TRBV9,.,CASSVEVGGDTEAFF,TGTGCCAGCAGCGTAGAGGTAGGGGGCGACACTGAAGCTTTCTTT
TRBJ2-5,TRBD2,TRBV10-3,.,CAIGVAGGPETQYF,TGTGCCATAGGGGTAGCGGGAGGGCCGGAGACCCAGTACTTC
TRBJ2-3,TRBD2,TRBV20-1,.,CSASLQAGGGTDTQYF,TGCAGTGCTAGCCTCCAGGCGGGGGGTGGCACAGATACGCAGTATTTT
TRBJ1-1,.,TRBV6-1,once,CASRPTGSQNTEAFF,TGTGCCAGCAGGCCGACAGGCTCCCAGAACACTGAAGCTTTCTTT
TRBJ2-1,TRBD1,TRBV19,many,CASSTGTGVSNEQFF,TGTGCCAGTAGCACCGGGACAGGAGTGAGCAATGAGCAGTTCTTC
TRBJ1-5,.,TRBV6-1,few,CASRNTSDYYSNQPQHF,TGTGCCAGCAGGAACACATCAGACTACTATAGCAATCAGCCCCAGCATTTT
TRBJ1-2,.,TRBV29-1,many,CSVEGGWKNLPDHYGYTF,TGCAGCGTTGAGGGAGGGTGGAAAAACCTCCCAGACCACTATGGCTACACCTTC
TRBJ1-4,TRBD1,TRBV11-3,many,CASSAGQPGEKLFF,TGTGCCAGCAGCGCGGGACAGCCGGGGGAAAAACTGTTTTTT
TRBJ2-1,TRBD2,TRBV10-3,few,CAISETSGGKSYNEQFF,TGTGCCATCAGTGAGACTAGCGGGGGGAAGTCCTACAATGAGCAGTTCTTC
TRBJ2-3,.,TRBV7-9,many,CASSPDTDTQYF,TGCGCCAGCAGTCCCGACACAGATACGCAGTATTTT
TRBJ1-4,.,TRBV15,.,CATSIPTVVEKLFF,TGTGCCACCAGCATCCCAACGGTGGTTGAAAAACTGTTTTTT
TRBJ2-6,TRBD2,TRBV6-1,.,CASSELATRANVLTF,TGTGCCAGCAGCGAACTAGCGACAAGGGCCAACGTCCTGACTTTC
TRBJ1-2,TRBD1,TRBV29-1,.,CSVEVQGAGGYTF,TGCAGCGTTGAAGTCCAGGGGGCAGGTGGCTACACCTTC
TRBJ2-3,TRBD2,TRBV10-2,.,CASSELTSGKIDTQYF,TGCGCCAGCAGTGAGCTGACTAGCGGGAAGATAGATACGCAGTATTTT
TRBJ2-2,TRBD2,TRBV14,.,CASSQTSGGNTGELFF,TGTGCCAGCAGCCAGACTAGCGGGGGGAACACCGGGGAGCTGTTTTTT
TRBJ1-2,TRBD1,TRBV19,.,CASSPWDRGYGYTF,TGTGCCAGTAGTCCTTGGGACAGGGGTTATGGCTACACCTTC
TRBJ2-5,.,TRBV7-6,.,CASSRDGETQYF,TGTGCCAGCAGCCGAGACGGAGAGACCCAGTACTTC
TRBJ2-7,TRBD1,TRBV12-3/TRBV12-4,.,CASSLAVRDRGAREQYF,TGTGCCAGCAGTTTAGCAGTCCGGGACAGGGGAGCACGCGAGCAGTACTTC
TRBJ2-5,.,TRBV5-1,.,CASSLDSVKETQYF,TGCGCCAGCAGCTTGGACTCAGTCAAAGAGACCCAGTACTTC
TRBJ2-7,TRBD1,TRBV29-1,many,CSVPGQGASGGQYF,TGCAGCGTTCCTGGACAGGGTGCTAGTGGAGGGCAGTACTTC
TRBJ1-1,TRBD1,TRBV30,.,CAWSADREGAFF,TGTGCCTGGAGCGCGGACAGGGAGGGAGCTTTCTTT
TRBJ2-3,.,TRBV4-1,.,CASSQDWRLAYDTQYF,TGCGCCAGCAGCCAAGACTGGCGGCTAGCATATGATACGCAGTATTTT
TRBJ1-1,TRBD1,TRBV12-3/TRBV12-4,many,CASSSPTGVDTEAFF,TGTGCCAGCAGTTCTCCGACAGGGGTGGACACTGAAGCTTTCTTT
TRBJ2-7,TRBD2,TRBV4-1,.,CASTPLGLAGGIARFEQYF,TGCGCCAGCACCCCCCTAGGACTAGCGGGAGGGATAGCGCGTTTCGAGCAGTACTTC